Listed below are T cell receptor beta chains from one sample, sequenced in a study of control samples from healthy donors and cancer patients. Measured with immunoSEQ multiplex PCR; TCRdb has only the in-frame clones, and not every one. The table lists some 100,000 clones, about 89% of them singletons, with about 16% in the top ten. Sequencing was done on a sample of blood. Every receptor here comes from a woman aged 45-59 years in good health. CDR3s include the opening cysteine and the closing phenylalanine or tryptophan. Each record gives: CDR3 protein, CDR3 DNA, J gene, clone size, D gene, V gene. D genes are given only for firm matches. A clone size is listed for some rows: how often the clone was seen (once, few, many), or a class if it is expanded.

CDR3 protein: CASSLPRGTDGTGANVLTF; CDR3 DNA: TGTGCCAGCAGCCTCCCACGGGGGACGGATGGTACTGGGGCCAACGTCCTGACTTTC; J gene: TRBJ2-6; clone size: -; D gene: -; V gene: TRBV12-1
CDR3 protein: CASSETGGSQETQYF; CDR3 DNA: TGTGCCAGCAGTGAAACAGGGGGCTCCCAAGAGACCCAGTACTTC; J gene: TRBJ2-5; clone size: few; D gene: TRBD1; V gene: TRBV2
CDR3 protein: CASSLMGSLQDDEKLFF; CDR3 DNA: TGTGCCAGCAGCTTAATGGGGTCTTTACAGGACGATGAAAAACTGTTTTTT; J gene: TRBJ1-4; clone size: -; D gene: -; V gene: TRBV5-5
CDR3 protein: CASSTPGRYNEQFF; CDR3 DNA: TGTGCCAGCAGCACCCCGGGACGGTACAATGAGCAGTTCTTC; J gene: TRBJ2-1; clone size: -; D gene: -; V gene: TRBV5-4
CDR3 protein: CATSRGLTSGRALSATQYF; CDR3 DNA: TGTGCCACCAGCAGAGGACTTACTAGCGGGAGGGCCCTCAGTGCGACCCAGTACTTC; J gene: TRBJ2-5; clone size: -; D gene: TRBD2; V gene: TRBV15
CDR3 protein: CASSLGAENTEAFF; CDR3 DNA: TGCGCCAGCAGCTTGGGCGCGGAGAACACTGAAGCTTTCTTT; J gene: TRBJ1-1; clone size: -; D gene: -; V gene: TRBV5-1
CDR3 protein: CASSMDGAPGDTQYF; CDR3 DNA: TGTGCCAGTAGTATGGACGGAGCCCCTGGAGATACGCAGTATTTT; J gene: TRBJ2-3; clone size: -; D gene: -; V gene: TRBV19
CDR3 protein: CASSSAETQYF; CDR3 DNA: TGTGCCAGCAGCTCCGCGGAGACCCAGTACTTC; J gene: TRBJ2-5; clone size: -; D gene: -; V gene: TRBV7-9
CDR3 protein: CAWSVYTANQPQHF; CDR3 DNA: TGTGCCTGGAGTGTCTACACAGCAAATCAGCCCCAGCATTTT; J gene: TRBJ1-5; clone size: -; D gene: -; V gene: TRBV30
CDR3 protein: CASRPQTSGRALFF; CDR3 DNA: TGCGCCAGCAGACCTCAGACTAGCGGGAGGGCCCTGTTCTTC; J gene: TRBJ2-1; clone size: -; D gene: TRBD2; V gene: TRBV5-1
CDR3 protein: CASSPRQHTGGRDQPQHF; CDR3 DNA: TGTGCCAGCTCACCGAGACAACACACAGGGGGCAGAGATCAGCCCCAGCATTTT; J gene: TRBJ1-5; clone size: -; D gene: TRBD1; V gene: TRBV18
CDR3 protein: CASSLSTGSSNQPQHF; CDR3 DNA: TGTGCCAGCAGCTTGAGTACAGGTAGCAGCAATCAGCCCCAGCATTTT; J gene: TRBJ1-5; clone size: -; D gene: -; V gene: TRBV5-8
CDR3 protein: CASSPYDSETQYF; CDR3 DNA: TGTGCCAGCAGCCCCTACGACTCCGAGACCCAGTACTTC; J gene: TRBJ2-5; clone size: -; D gene: -; V gene: TRBV12-3/TRBV12-4
CDR3 protein: CASSLSAATNEKLFF; CDR3 DNA: TGTGCCAGCAGCTTGTCAGCTGCAACTAATGAAAAACTGTTTTTT; J gene: TRBJ1-4; clone size: -; D gene: -; V gene: TRBV7-2
CDR3 protein: CASTPSGGGEAFF; CDR3 DNA: TGTGCCAGTACCCCGAGCGGGGGGGGTGAAGCTTTCTTT; J gene: TRBJ1-1; clone size: once; D gene: -; V gene: TRBV19
CDR3 protein: CASSRGQSIEAQYF; CDR3 DNA: TGTGCCAGCAGTCGGGGACAGTCAATTGAGGCCCAGTACTTC; J gene: TRBJ2-5; clone size: -; D gene: TRBD1; V gene: TRBV2
CDR3 protein: CASSVDSGSKIQYF; CDR3 DNA: TGTGCCAGCAGCGTAGATAGCGGATCAAAGATTCAGTACTTC; J gene: TRBJ2-4; clone size: -; D gene: -; V gene: TRBV9
CDR3 protein: CASSLAGSGNTIYF; CDR3 DNA: TGTGCCAGCAGCTTAGCGGGGTCTGGAAACACCATATATTTT; J gene: TRBJ1-3; clone size: -; D gene: -; V gene: TRBV7-6
CDR3 protein: CASRNPTGKDYEQYF; CDR3 DNA: TGTGCCAGCAGAAACCCGACAGGGAAGGACTACGAGCAGTACTTC; J gene: TRBJ2-7; clone size: -; D gene: TRBD1; V gene: TRBV6-5
CDR3 protein: CASSPTHRLFTNTGELFF; CDR3 DNA: TGTGCCAGCAGCCCCACCCATAGACTATTTACCAACACCGGGGAGCTGTTTTTT; J gene: TRBJ2-2; clone size: -; D gene: -; V gene: TRBV7-3
CDR3 protein: CASSYRSSGLRYNSPLHF; CDR3 DNA: TGTGCCAGCAGTTATAGGTCGTCTGGGCTGAGGTATAATTCACCCCTCCACTTT; J gene: TRBJ1-6; clone size: -; D gene: -; V gene: TRBV6-2/TRBV6-3
CDR3 protein: CASSLVRTTKNIQYF; CDR3 DNA: TGTGCCAGCAGCTTAGTACGGACAACCAAAAACATTCAGTACTTC; J gene: TRBJ2-4; clone size: -; D gene: -; V gene: TRBV11-1
CDR3 protein: CAWSPSSGDEQFF; CDR3 DNA: TGTGCCTGGAGTCCCTCTTCGGGGGATGAGCAGTTCTTC; J gene: TRBJ2-1; clone size: -; D gene: -; V gene: TRBV30
CDR3 protein: CASSPSTGGRNTIYF; CDR3 DNA: TGTGCCAGCTCACCATCGACAGGGGGCAGAAACACCATATATTTT; J gene: TRBJ1-3; clone size: -; D gene: TRBD1; V gene: TRBV18
CDR3 protein: CSARADWTLHF; CDR3 DNA: TGCAGTGCTAGAGCGGACTGGACCCTCCACTTT; J gene: TRBJ1-6; clone size: -; D gene: -; V gene: TRBV20-1
CDR3 protein: CASSPQTGELFF; CDR3 DNA: TGCGCCAGCAGCCCTCAGACCGGGGAGCTGTTTTTT; J gene: TRBJ2-2; clone size: -; D gene: -; V gene: TRBV4-1
CDR3 protein: CASSEGIGAGLAGGGDTQYF; CDR3 DNA: TGCGCCAGCAGTGAAGGCATAGGGGCGGGACTAGCGGGGGGTGGAGATACGCAGTATTTT; J gene: TRBJ2-3; clone size: -; D gene: TRBD2; V gene: TRBV10-2
CDR3 protein: CSAMGPTFEYF; CDR3 DNA: TGCAGTGCTATGGGACCCACCTTCGAGTACTTC; J gene: TRBJ2-5; clone size: -; D gene: -; V gene: TRBV20-1
CDR3 protein: CATSSSWAATSGTDTQYF; CDR3 DNA: TGTGCCACCAGCAGTTCCTGGGCGGCGACTAGCGGAACAGATACGCAGTATTTT; J gene: TRBJ2-3; clone size: once; D gene: TRBD2; V gene: TRBV15
CDR3 protein: CASSEYKSTGELFF; CDR3 DNA: TGTGCCAGCAGTGAATATAAAAGCACCGGGGAGCTGTTTTTT; J gene: TRBJ2-2; clone size: -; D gene: -; V gene: TRBV25-1
CDR3 protein: CASSQTGALSGYTF; CDR3 DNA: TGTGCCAGCAGCCAGACAGGGGCCCTCTCTGGCTACACCTTC; J gene: TRBJ1-2; clone size: -; D gene: TRBD1; V gene: TRBV3-1/TRBV3-2
CDR3 protein: CACPWRRGGNSPLHF; CDR3 DNA: TGTGCCTGCCCTTGGAGGCGAGGGGGGAATTCACCCCTCCACTTT; J gene: TRBJ1-6; clone size: -; D gene: -; V gene: TRBV30
CDR3 protein: CASRPYLERGPFF; CDR3 DNA: TGTGCCAGCAGGCCCTACTTAGAGCGGGGTCCTTTCTTC; J gene: TRBJ2-1; clone size: -; D gene: TRBD2; V gene: TRBV5-6
CDR3 protein: CASSLPGFGSGSPQHF; CDR3 DNA: TGTGCCAGTAGTCTACCGGGGTTCGGTAGTGGGTCTCCCCAGCATTTT; J gene: TRBJ1-5; clone size: -; D gene: -; V gene: TRBV19
CDR3 protein: CASSLTSSGMSTDTQYF; CDR3 DNA: TGTGCCAGCAGCTTAACTTCTAGCGGGATGAGCACAGATACGCAGTATTTT; J gene: TRBJ2-3; clone size: -; D gene: TRBD2; V gene: TRBV7-2